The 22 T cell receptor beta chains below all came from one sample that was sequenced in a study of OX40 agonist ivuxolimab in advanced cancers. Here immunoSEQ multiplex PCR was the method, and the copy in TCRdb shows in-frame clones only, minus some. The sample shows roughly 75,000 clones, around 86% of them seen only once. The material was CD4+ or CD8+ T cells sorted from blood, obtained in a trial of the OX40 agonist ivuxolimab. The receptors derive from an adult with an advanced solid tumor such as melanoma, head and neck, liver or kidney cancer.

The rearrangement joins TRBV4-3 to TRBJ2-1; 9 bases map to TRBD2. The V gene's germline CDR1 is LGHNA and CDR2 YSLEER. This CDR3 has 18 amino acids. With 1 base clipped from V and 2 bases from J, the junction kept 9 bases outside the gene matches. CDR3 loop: CASSQGLAGPSPYNEQFF. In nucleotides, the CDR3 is TGCGCCAGCAGCCAAGGGCTAGCGGGACCCTCTCCCTACAATGAGCAGTTCTTC.

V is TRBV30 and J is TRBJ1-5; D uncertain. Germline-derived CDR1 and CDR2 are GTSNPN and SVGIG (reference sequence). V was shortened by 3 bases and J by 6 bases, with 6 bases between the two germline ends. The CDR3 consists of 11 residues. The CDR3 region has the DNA TGTGCCTGGAGGGGGTTTCAGCCCCAGCATTTT. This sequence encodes CAWRGFQPQHF. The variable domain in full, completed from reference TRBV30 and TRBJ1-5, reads SQTIHQWPATLVQPVGSPLSLECTVEGTSNPNLYWYRQAAGRGLQLLFYSVGIGQISSEVPQNLSASRPQDRQFILSSKKLLLSDSGFYLCAWRGFQPQHFGDGTRLSIL.

The CDR3 region is CASSLHVGEQFF. In DNA form, the CDR3 reads TGTGCCAGCAGCTTACATGTAGGTGAGCAGTTCTTC. The rearrangement joins TRBV11-2 to TRBJ2-1; D is undetermined. This CDR3 region has 12 residues. Germline assignment: CDR1 SGHAT and CDR2 FQNNGV. With 2 bases removed from V and 9 bases from J, the gap between germline ends came to 8 bases.

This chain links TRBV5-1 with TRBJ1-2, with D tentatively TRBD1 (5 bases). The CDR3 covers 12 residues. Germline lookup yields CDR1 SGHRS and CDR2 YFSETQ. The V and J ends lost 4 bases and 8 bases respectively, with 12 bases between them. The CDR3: CASSPLRDGYTF. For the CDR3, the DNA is TGCGCCAGCAGCCCCCTCAGGGACGGCTACACCTTC.

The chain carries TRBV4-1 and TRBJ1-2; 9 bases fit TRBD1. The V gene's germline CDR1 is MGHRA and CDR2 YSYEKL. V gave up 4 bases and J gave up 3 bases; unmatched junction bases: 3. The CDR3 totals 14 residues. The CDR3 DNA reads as TGCGCCAGCAGCCTGGACAGGGGCGACTATGGCTACACCTTC. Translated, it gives CASSLDRGDYGYTF.

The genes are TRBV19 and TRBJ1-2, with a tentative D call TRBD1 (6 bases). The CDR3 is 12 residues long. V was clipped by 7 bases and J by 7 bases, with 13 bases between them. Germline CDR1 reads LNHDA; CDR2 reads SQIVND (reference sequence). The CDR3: CASNTGSGGYTF. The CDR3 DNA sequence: TGTGCCAGTAACACAGGGTCCGGTGGCTACACCTTC.

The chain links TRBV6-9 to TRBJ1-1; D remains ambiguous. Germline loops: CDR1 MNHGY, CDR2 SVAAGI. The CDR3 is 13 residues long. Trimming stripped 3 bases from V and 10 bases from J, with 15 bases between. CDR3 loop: CASSYPDGLRAFF. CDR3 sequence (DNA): TGTGCCAGCAGTTACCCGGATGGGCTCCGAGCTTTCTTT.

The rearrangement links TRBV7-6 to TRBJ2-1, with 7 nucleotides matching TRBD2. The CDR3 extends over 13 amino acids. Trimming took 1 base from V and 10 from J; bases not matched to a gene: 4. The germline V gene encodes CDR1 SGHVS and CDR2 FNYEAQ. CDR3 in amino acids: CASSLGLAGEQFF. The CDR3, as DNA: TGTGCCAGCAGCTTAGGACTAGCAGGGGAGCAGTTCTTC.

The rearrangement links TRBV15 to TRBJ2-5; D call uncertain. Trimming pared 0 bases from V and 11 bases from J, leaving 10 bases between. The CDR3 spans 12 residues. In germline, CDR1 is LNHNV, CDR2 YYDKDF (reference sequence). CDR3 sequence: CATSRERSSQYF. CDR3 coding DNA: TGTGCCACCAGCAGAGAGCGGAGTTCACAGTACTTC.

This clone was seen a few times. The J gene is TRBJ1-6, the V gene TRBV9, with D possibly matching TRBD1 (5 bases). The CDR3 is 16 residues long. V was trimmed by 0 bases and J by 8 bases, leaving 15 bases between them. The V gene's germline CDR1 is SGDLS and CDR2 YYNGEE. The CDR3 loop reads CASSVAWGGEDSPLHF. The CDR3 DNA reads TGTGCCAGCAGCGTAGCTTGGGGAGGGGAGGATTCACCCCTCCACTTT. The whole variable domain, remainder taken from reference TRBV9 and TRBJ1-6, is DSGVTQTPKHLITATGQRVTLRCSPRSGDLSVYWYQQSLDQGLQFLIQYYNGEERAKGNILERFSAQQFPDLHSELNLSSLELGDSALYFCASSVAWGGEDSPLHFGNGTRLTVT.

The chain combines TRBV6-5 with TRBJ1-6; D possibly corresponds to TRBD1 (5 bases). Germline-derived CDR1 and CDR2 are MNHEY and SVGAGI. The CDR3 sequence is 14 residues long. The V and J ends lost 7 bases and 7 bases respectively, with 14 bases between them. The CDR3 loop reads CASTLRVSNSPLHF. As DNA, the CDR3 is TGTGCCAGCACCCTCAGGGTTTCGAATTCACCCCTCCACTTT.

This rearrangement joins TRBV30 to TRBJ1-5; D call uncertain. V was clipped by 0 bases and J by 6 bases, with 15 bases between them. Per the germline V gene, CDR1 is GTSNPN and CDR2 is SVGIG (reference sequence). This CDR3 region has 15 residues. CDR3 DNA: TGTGCCTGGAGTGTACGTACGGTGGGGAGTCAGCCCCAGCATTTT. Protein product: CAWSVRTVGSQPQHF. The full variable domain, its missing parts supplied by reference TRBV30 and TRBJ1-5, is SQTIHQWPATLVQPVGSPLSLECTVEGTSNPNLYWYRQAAGRGLQLLFYSVGIGQISSEVPQNLSASRPQDRQFILSSKKLLLSDSGFYLCAWSVRTVGSQPQHFGDGTRLSIL.

The CDR3 spells CASTTVGTGNNEQFF. The CDR3 DNA follows: TGTGCCAGCACCACCGTGGGGACAGGGAACAATGAGCAGTTCTTC. The gene calls are TRBV9 and TRBJ2-1; 9 nucleotides agree with TRBD1. Germline-derived CDR1 and CDR2 are SGDLS and YYNGEE. The CDR3 spans 15 residues. The ends lost 6 bases at V and 5 bases at J; junction bases unmatched: 9.

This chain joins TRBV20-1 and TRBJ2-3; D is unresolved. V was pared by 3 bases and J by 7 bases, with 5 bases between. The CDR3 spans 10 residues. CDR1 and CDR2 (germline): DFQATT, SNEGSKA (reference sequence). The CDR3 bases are TGCAGTGCTAGCGACCATACGCAGTATTTT. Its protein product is CSASDHTQYF.

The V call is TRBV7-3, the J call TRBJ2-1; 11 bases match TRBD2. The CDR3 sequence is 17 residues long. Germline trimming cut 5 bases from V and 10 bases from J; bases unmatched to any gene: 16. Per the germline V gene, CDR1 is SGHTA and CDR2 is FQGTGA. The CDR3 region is CASSAVAGLAGVAEQFF. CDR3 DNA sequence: TGTGCCAGCAGCGCCGTGGCTGGACTAGCGGGTGTGGCCGAGCAGTTCTTC.

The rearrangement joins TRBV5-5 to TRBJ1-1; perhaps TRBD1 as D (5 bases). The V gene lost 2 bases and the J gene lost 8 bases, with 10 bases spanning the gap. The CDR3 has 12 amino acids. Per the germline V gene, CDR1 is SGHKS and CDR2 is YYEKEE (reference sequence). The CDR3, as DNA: TGTGCCAGCAGCTTAATTGGGGGGGAAGCTTTCTTT. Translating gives CASSLIGGEAFF.

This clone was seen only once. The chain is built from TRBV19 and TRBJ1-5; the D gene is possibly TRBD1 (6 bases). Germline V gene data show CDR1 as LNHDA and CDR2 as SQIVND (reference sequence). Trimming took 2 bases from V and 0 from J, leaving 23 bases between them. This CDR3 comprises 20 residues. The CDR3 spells CASSISRLDRSRYSNQPQHF. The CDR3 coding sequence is TGTGCCAGTAGTATATCTCGGTTGGACAGATCCCGGTATAGCAATCAGCCCCAGCATTTT.

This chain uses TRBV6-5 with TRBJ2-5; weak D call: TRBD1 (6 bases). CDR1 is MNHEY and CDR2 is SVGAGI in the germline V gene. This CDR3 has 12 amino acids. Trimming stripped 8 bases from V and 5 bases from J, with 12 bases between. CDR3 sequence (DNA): TGTGCCAGCGCCAGGGGACCGGAGACCCAGTACTTC. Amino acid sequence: CASARGPETQYF.

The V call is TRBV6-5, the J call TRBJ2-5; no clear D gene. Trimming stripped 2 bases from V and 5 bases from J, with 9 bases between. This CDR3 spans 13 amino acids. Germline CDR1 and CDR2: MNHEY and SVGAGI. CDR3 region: CASSYRVGETQYF. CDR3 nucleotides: TGTGCCAGCAGTTACAGGGTTGGCGAGACCCAGTACTTC.

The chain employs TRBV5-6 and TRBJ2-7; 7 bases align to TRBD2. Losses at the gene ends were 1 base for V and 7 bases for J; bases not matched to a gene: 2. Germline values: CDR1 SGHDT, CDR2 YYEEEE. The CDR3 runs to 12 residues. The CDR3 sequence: CASSLWTREQYF. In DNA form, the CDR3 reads TGTGCCAGCAGCTTGTGGACTAGGGAGCAGTACTTC.

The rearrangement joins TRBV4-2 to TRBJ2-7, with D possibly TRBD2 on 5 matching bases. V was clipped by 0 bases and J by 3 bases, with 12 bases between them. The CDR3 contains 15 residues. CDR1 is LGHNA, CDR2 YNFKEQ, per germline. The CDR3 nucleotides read TGTGCCAGCAGCCAAGAACCGGGGTACGTCTACGAGCAGTACTTC. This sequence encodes CASSQEPGYVYEQYF.

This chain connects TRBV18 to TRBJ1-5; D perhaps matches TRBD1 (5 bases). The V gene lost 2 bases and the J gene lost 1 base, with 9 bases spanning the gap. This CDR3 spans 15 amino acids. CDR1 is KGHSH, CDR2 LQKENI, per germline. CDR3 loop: CASSPRPGSNQPQHF. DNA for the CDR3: TGTGCCAGCTCACCAAGGCCAGGGAGCAATCAGCCCCAGCATTTT.